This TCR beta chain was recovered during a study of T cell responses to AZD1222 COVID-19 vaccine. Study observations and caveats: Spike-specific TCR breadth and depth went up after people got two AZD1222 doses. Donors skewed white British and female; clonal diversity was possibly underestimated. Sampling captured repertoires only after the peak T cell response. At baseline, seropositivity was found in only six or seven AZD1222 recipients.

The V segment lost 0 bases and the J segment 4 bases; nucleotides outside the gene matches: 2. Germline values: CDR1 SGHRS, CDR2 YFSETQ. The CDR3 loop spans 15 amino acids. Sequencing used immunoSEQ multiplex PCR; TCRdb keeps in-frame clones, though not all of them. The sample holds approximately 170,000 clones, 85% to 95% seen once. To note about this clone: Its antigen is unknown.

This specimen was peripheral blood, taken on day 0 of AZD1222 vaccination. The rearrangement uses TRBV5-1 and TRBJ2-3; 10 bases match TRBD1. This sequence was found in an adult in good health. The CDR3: CASSLVGQGSDTQYF. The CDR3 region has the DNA TGCGCCAGCAGCTTGGTGGGACAGGGGTCAGATACGCAGTATTTT.